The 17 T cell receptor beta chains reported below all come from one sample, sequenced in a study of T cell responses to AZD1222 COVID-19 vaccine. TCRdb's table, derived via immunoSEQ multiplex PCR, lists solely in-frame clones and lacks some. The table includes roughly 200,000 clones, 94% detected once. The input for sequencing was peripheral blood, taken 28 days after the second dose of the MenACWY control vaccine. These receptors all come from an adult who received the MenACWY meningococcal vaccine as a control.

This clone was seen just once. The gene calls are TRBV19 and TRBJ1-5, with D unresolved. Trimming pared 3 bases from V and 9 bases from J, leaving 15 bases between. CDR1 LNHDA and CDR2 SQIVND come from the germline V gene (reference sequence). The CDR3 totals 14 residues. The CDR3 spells CASSILGQRWPQHF. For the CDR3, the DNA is TGTGCCAGTAGTATTTTAGGGCAGAGATGGCCCCAGCATTTT.

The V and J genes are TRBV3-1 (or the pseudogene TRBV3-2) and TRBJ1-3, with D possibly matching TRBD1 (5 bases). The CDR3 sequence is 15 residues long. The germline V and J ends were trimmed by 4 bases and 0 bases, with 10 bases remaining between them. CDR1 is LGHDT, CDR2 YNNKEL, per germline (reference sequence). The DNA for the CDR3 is TGTGCCAGCAGCCCCGACAGTCCCTCTGGAAACACCATATATTTT. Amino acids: CASSPDSPSGNTIYF.

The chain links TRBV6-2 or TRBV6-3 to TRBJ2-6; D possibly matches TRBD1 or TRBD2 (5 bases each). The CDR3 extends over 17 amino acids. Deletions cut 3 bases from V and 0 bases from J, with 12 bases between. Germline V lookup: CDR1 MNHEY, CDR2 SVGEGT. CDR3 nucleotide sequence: TGTGCCAGCAGTTATTGGGCAGGGAGCTCTGGGGCCAACGTCCTGACTTTC. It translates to CASSYWAGSSGANVLTF.

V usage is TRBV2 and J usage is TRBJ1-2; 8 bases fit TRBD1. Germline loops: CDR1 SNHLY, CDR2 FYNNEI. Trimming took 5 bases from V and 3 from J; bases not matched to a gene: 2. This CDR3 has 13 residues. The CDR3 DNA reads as TGTGCCAGCAGTCCGACAGGGGACTATGGCTACACCTTC. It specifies CASSPTGDYGYTF.

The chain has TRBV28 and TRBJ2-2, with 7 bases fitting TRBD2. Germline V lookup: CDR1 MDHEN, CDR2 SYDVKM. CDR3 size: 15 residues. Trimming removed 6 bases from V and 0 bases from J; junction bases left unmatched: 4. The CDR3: CASRPGGTNTGELFF. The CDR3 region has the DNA TGTGCCAGCAGGCCGGGAGGCACGAACACCGGGGAGCTGTTTTTT.

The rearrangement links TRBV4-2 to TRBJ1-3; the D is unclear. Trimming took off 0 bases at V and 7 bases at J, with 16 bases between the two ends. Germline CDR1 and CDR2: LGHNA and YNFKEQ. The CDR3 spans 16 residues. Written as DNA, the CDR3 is TGTGCCAGCAGCCAAGATTTGTCTCTCGTCGGGAACACCATATATTTT. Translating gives CASSQDLSLVGNTIYF.

The CDR3 loop reads CASSMSGNTEAFF. Written as DNA, the CDR3 is TGTGCCAGTAGTATGAGTGGGAACACTGAAGCTTTCTTT. The chain carries TRBV19 and TRBJ1-1; D is ambiguous. Germline assignment: CDR1 LNHDA and CDR2 SQIVND (reference sequence). V lost 3 bases to trimming and J lost 1 base, with 6 bases between them. This CDR3 is built from 13 residues.

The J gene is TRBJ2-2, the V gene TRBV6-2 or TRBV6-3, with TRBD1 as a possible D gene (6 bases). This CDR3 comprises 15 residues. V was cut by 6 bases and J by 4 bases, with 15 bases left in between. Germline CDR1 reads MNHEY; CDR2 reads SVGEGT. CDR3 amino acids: CASSRTQGSTGELFF. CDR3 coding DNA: TGTGCCAGCAGCAGAACCCAGGGGAGCACCGGGGAGCTGTTTTTT.

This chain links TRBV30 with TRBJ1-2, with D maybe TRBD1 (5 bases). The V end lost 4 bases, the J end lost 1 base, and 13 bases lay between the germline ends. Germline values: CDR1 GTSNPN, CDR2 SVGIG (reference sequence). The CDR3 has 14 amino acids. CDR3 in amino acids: CAWMQGGYNYGYTF. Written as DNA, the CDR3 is TGTGCCTGGATGCAGGGAGGTTATAACTATGGCTACACCTTC.

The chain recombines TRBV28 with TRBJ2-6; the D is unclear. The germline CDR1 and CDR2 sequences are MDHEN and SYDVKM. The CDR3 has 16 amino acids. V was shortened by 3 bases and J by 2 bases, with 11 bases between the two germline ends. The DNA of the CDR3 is TGTGCCAGCAGTTTCTCCCTTATTGCTGGGGCCAACGTCCTGACTTTC. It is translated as CASSFSLIAGANVLTF.

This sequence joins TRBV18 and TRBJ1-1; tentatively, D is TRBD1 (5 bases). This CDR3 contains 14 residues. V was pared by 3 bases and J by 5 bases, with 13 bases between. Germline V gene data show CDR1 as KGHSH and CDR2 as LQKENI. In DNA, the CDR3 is TGTGCCAGCTCACCTCAGGGTTTGCGGACTGAAGCTTTCTTT. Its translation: CASSPQGLRTEAFF.

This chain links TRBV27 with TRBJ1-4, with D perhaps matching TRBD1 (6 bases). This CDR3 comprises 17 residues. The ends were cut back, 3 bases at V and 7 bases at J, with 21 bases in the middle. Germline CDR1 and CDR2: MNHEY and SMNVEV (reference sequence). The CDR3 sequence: CASSFVSNDRDIEKLFF. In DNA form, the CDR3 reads TGTGCCAGCAGTTTTGTCTCGAACGATAGGGACATTGAAAAACTGTTTTTT.

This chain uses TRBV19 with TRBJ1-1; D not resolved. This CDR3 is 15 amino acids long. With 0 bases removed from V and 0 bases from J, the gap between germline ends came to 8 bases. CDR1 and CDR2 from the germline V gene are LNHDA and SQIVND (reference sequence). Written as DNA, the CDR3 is TGTGCCAGTAGTATAGATCGCCGAATGAACACTGAAGCTTTCTTT. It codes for CASSIDRRMNTEAFF.

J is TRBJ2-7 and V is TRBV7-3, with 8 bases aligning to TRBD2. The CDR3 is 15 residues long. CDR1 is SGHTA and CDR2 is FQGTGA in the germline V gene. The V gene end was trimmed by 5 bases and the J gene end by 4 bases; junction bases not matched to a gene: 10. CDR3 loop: CASSLEASGFYEQYF. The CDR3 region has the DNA TGTGCCAGCAGCCTCGAGGCTAGCGGGTTTTACGAGCAGTACTTC.

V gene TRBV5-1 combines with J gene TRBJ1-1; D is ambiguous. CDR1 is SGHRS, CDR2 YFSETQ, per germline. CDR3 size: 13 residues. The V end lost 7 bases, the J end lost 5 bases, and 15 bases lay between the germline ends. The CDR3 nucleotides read TGCGCCAGCTCCCCTGATCGGGGAACTGAAGCTTTCTTT. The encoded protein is CASSPDRGTEAFF.

In DNA, the CDR3 is TGCGCCAGCAGCCAAGATCCATGGAGGGGTACTGGGGCCAACGTCCTGACTTTC. Translation gives CASSQDPWRGTGANVLTF. The rearrangement joins TRBV4-3 to TRBJ2-6; possibly TRBD2 for D (6 bases). Germline CDR1 reads LGHNA; CDR2 reads YSLEER. The V end was cut by 0 bases, the J end by 2 bases, with 14 bases between. The CDR3 has 18 residues.

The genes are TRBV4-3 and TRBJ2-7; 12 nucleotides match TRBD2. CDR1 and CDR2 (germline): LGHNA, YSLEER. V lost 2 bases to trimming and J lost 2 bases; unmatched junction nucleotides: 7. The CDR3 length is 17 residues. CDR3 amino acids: CASSQNSASGGAYEQYF. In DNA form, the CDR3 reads TGCGCCAGCAGCCAAAATTCGGCTAGCGGGGGGGCCTACGAGCAGTACTTC.